A single sample gave rise to the 29 T cell receptor beta chains below, sequenced in a study of CD8+ T cells in alopecia areata. Following extraction, RNA underwent reverse transcription to cDNA, which served as the sequencing template. Sequenced by immunoSEQ multiplex PCR; TCRdb stores in-frame clones only, minus some. This table holds approximately 100,000 clones, about three fifths found once. Treatment reported: oral pan-JAK inhibitor, 5-10 mg twice daily. The specimen was CD8+ T cells sorted from blood, collected between weeks 55 and 65, from a patient treated with tofacitinib. These receptors were taken from a human donor with alopecia areata.

The V and J genes are TRBV27 and TRBJ2-3, with 8 bases fitting TRBD1. The CDR3 is made up of 15 amino acids. The junction had 5 bases not matched to a gene; V was cut back by 4 bases and J by 2 bases. Germline V CDR1 and CDR2: MNHEY, SMNVEV (reference sequence). The CDR3 nucleotides are TGTGCCAGCAGTTCCCAGGGGGCAGACACAGATACGCAGTATTTT. The encoded protein is CASSSQGADTDTQYF.

The gene calls are TRBV7-9 and TRBJ1-1; unclear D gene. The V end lost 5 bases, the J end lost 11 bases, and 12 bases lay between the germline ends. CDR1 and CDR2 (germline): SEHNR, FQNEAQ (reference sequence). The CDR3 extends over 11 amino acids. CDR3 sequence reads: CASSATVEAFF. The CDR3 DNA is TGTGCCAGCAGCGCTACAGTGGAGGCTTTCTTT.

The chain combines TRBV6-5 with TRBJ1-5; D might be TRBD1 (6 bases). This CDR3 has 15 amino acids. Germline V gene data show CDR1 as MNHEY and CDR2 as SVGAGI. Trimming took off 7 bases at V and 3 bases at J, with 16 bases between the two ends. DNA of the CDR3: TGTGCCAGCACTCTACGGCAGGGGACCAATCAGCCCCAGCATTTT. It encodes CASTLRQGTNQPQHF.

Comment on this clone: Different DNA sequences within this sample yield the same CDR3. The chain joins TRBV7-9 to TRBJ1-1, with unresolved D. CDR1 and CDR2 from the germline V gene are SEHNR and FQNEAQ (reference sequence). The V and J ends lost 1 base and 3 bases respectively, with 3 bases between them. The CDR3 consists of 12 residues. Here the CDR3 reads CASSLGYTEAFF. The CDR3 DNA sequence: TGTGCCAGCAGCTTAGGCTACACTGAAGCTTTCTTT.

This chain connects TRBV5-6 to TRBJ2-1, with TRBD2 identical over 13 bases. This CDR3 region has 15 residues. The junction had 8 bases not matched to a gene; V was cut back by 4 bases and J by 10 bases. Germline values: CDR1 SGHDT, CDR2 YYEEEE. The CDR3 protein is CASSPGLAGAVEQFF. The CDR3 region has the DNA TGTGCCAGCAGCCCCGGACTAGCGGGGGCAGTGGAGCAGTTCTTC.

This chain connects TRBV6-1 to TRBJ1-5, with D tentatively TRBD1 (6 bases). The V end was cut by 3 bases, the J end by 5 bases, with 14 bases between. The CDR3 is 15 residues long. Germline values: CDR1 MNHNS, CDR2 SASEGT. Here the CDR3 DNA reads TGTGCCAGCAGTGACCTGGTGAGGGGGGATCAGCCCCAGCATTTT. This encodes CASSDLVRGDQPQHF.

J is TRBJ2-1 and V is TRBV5-1; 8 bases fit TRBD2. The CDR3 contains 14 residues. V was clipped by 0 bases and J by 9 bases; unmatched bases: 5. Germline CDR1 is SGHRS and CDR2 is YFSETQ. The CDR3 loop is CASSLAGGLSEQFF. DNA of the CDR3: TGCGCCAGCAGCTTGGCGGGGGGGCTCAGTGAGCAGTTCTTC.

The rearrangement joins TRBV5-1 to TRBJ2-7; TRBD1 agrees at 11 bases. The CDR3 has 16 residues. CDR1 SGHRS and CDR2 YFSETQ come from the germline V gene. The ends lost 4 bases at V and 2 bases at J; junction bases unmatched: 8. This CDR3 is CASSGGSGQGAYEQYF. The CDR3 DNA reads as TGCGCCAGCAGCGGAGGGTCGGGACAGGGGGCCTACGAGCAGTACTTC.

The J gene is TRBJ2-6, the V gene TRBV11-3; 7 bases map to TRBD1. V trimming: 2 bases; J trimming: 4 bases; junction bases outside the gene matches: 11. The CDR3 extends over 18 amino acids. The germline gives CDR1 SGHNT, CDR2 YENEEA. DNA for the CDR3: TGTGCCAGCAGCTTAAGCAGGACAGGTGGATACGGGGCCAACGTCCTGACTTTC. Translation gives CASSLSRTGGYGANVLTF. Combining the CDR3 with reference TRBV11-3 and TRBJ2-6 gives the whole variable domain EAGVVQSPRYKIIEKKQPVAFWCNPISGHNTLYWYLQNLGQGPELLIRYENEEAVDDSQLPKDRFSAERLKGVDSTLKIQPAELGDSAVYLCASSLSRTGGYGANVLTFGAGSRLTVL.

This clone was counted between two and nine times. This chain links TRBV15 with TRBJ2-5; D remains unclear. This CDR3 comprises 15 residues. Germline V lookup: CDR1 LNHNV, CDR2 YYDKDF (reference sequence). The V gene lost 0 bases and the J gene lost 5 bases, with 13 bases spanning the gap. CDR3 bases: TGTGCCACCAGCAGAGATGGGTATCGCGTGGAGACCCAGTACTTC. Translation: CATSRDGYRVETQYF.

A few counts support this clone. The genes are TRBV27 and TRBJ1-6; D is uncertain. Per germline, CDR1 MNHEY and CDR2 SMNVEV (reference sequence). The V and J ends lost 4 bases and 7 bases respectively, with 14 bases between them. There are 15 residues in the CDR3. The CDR3 spells CASSSGVWKNSPLHF. The CDR3 nucleotides read TGTGCCAGCAGTTCCGGAGTATGGAAAAATTCACCCCTCCACTTT.

The chain combines TRBV29-1 with TRBJ2-4; no definite D call. The CDR3 covers 16 residues. The germline CDR1 and CDR2 sequences are SQVTM and ANQGSEA. The V and J ends lost 0 bases and 0 bases respectively, with 12 bases between them. The CDR3 nucleotides read TGCAGCGTTGAAGAGGCAAGAGCCTTAGCCAAAAACATTCAGTACTTC. Encoded protein: CSVEEARALAKNIQYF.

J is TRBJ2-1 and V is TRBV29-1; D remains unclear. The germline V and J ends were trimmed by 8 bases and 3 bases, with 11 bases remaining between them. CDR1 SQVTM and CDR2 ANQGSEA come from the germline V gene. This CDR3 is 12 amino acids long. The DNA for the CDR3 is TGCAGCATGAGGCTGAACTACAATGAGCAGTTCTTC. Its protein is CSMRLNYNEQFF.

The V call is TRBV6-5, the J call TRBJ2-3; TRBD1 matches at 8 bases. Unmatched junction bases numbered 8, after V lost 4 bases and J lost 2 bases. Per germline, CDR1 MNHEY and CDR2 SVGAGI. The CDR3 is 16 residues long. CDR3 protein: CASSSLTGGPTDTQYF. For the CDR3, the DNA is TGTGCCAGCAGTTCATTAACAGGGGGGCCCACAGATACGCAGTATTTT.

This rearrangement joins TRBV30 to TRBJ2-1; D may be TRBD1 (5 bases). Germline V lookup: CDR1 GTSNPN, CDR2 SVGIG (reference sequence). Trimming removed 4 bases from V and 8 bases from J, with 21 bases in between. The CDR3 spans 15 residues. In DNA form, the CDR3 reads TGTGCCTGGAAGTTATCAGGGTTACACATCGATGAGCAGTTCTTC. The encoded protein is CAWKLSGLHIDEQFF. The complete variable domain, with remaining parts taken from reference TRBV30 and TRBJ2-1, reads SQTIHQWPATLVQPVGSPLSLECTVEGTSNPNLYWYRQAAGRGLQLLFYSVGIGQISSEVPQNLSASRPQDRQFILSSKKLLLSDSGFYLCAWKLSGLHIDEQFFGPGTRLTVL.

This chain links TRBV5-1 with TRBJ1-4; 7 bases align to TRBD1. V was clipped by 3 bases and J by 8 bases; unmatched bases: 10. This CDR3 comprises 15 residues. Germline V lookup: CDR1 SGHRS, CDR2 YFSETQ. The CDR3 DNA reads TGCGCCAGCAGCTCCGACAGGGATTCAAGGGAAAAACTGTTTTTT. Translation gives CASSSDRDSREKLFF.

The CDR3 region is CASSLAGFTDTQYF. CDR3 nucleotides: TGTGCCAGCAGCCTAGCGGGGTTCACAGATACGCAGTATTTT. The chain employs TRBV9 and TRBJ2-3; 9 nucleotides align to TRBD2. CDR1 is SGDLS and CDR2 is YYNGEE in the germline V gene. V shed 4 bases and J 2 bases; nucleotides not matched to a gene: 2. This CDR3 comprises 14 residues.

This chain uses TRBV9 with TRBJ1-2; possibly TRBD1 for D (6 bases). V was shortened by 7 bases and J by 7 bases, with 8 bases between the two germline ends. The CDR3 consists of 10 residues. Germline V gives CDR1 SGDLS, CDR2 YYNGEE. The DNA for the CDR3 is TGTGCCAGCGAGGGGGTTGGCTACACCTTC. It specifies CASEGVGYTF.

This clone was seen a handful of times. The chain joins TRBV7-7 to TRBJ2-1; weak D call: TRBD2 (6 bases). This CDR3 is 14 amino acids long. The V gene's germline CDR1 is SSHAT and CDR2 FNYEAQ (reference sequence). Trimming cost V 5 bases and J 4 bases, with 12 bases left between them. The CDR3 region has the DNA TGTGCCAGCAGCCAGATCGGGGGATACAATGAGCAGTTCTTC. This codes for CASSQIGGYNEQFF.

The genes are TRBV6-5 and TRBJ1-5; D gene ambiguous. Germline V gene sequence: CDR1 MNHEY, CDR2 SVGAGI. The V gene lost 2 bases and the J gene lost 1 base, with 6 bases spanning the gap. CDR3 size: 14 residues. The CDR3 protein is CASSYGQSNQPQHF. CDR3 nucleotide sequence: TGTGCCAGCAGTTACGGGCAGAGCAATCAGCCCCAGCATTTT.

This chain links TRBV9 with TRBJ2-3, with a weak D call TRBD2 (6 bases). The V gene's germline CDR1 is SGDLS and CDR2 YYNGEE. The CDR3 consists of 15 residues. Trimming removed 0 bases at V and 1 base at J, with 9 bases between. The CDR3 DNA sequence: TGTGCCAGCAGCGTAGTGCGGGATCGCACAGATACGCAGTATTTT. Encoded protein: CASSVVRDRTDTQYF.

This clone was counted between two and nine times. V usage is TRBV4-1 and J usage is TRBJ2-1; 9 nucleotides agree with TRBD1. CDR1 and CDR2 from the germline V gene are MGHRA and YSYEKL. Unmatched junction bases numbered 3, after V lost 4 bases and J lost 5 bases. This CDR3 has 14 amino acids. CDR3: CASSPDRGNNEQFF. CDR3 in DNA: TGCGCCAGCAGCCCGGACAGGGGTAACAATGAGCAGTTCTTC.

CDR3 amino acids: CSVEDAQGGTYEQYF. CDR3 in DNA: TGCAGCGTTGAAGATGCACAGGGGGGGACCTACGAGCAGTACTTC. The J gene is TRBJ2-7, the V gene TRBV29-1; the D gene is possibly TRBD1 (8 bases). CDR1 and CDR2 (germline): SQVTM, ANQGSEA. CDR3 length: 15 residues. V lost 0 bases and J lost 2, with 14 bases in between.

V is TRBV7-9 and J is TRBJ1-4, with no clear D. The germline CDR1 and CDR2 sequences are SEHNR and FQNEAQ (reference sequence). The CDR3 contains 9 residues. With 9 bases removed from V and 14 bases from J, the gap between germline ends came to 10 bases. The CDR3 is CARLPPLFF. CDR3 sequence (DNA): TGTGCCAGGCTCCCCCCCCTGTTTTTT.

The chain has TRBV2 and TRBJ2-7; D unclear. CDR3 length: 11 amino acids. V was trimmed by 10 bases and J by 3 bases, leaving 10 bases between them. Germline assignment: CDR1 SNHLY and CDR2 FYNNEI. CDR3 region: CANDVVYEQYF. The CDR3 DNA reads TGTGCCAACGATGTTGTCTACGAGCAGTACTTC.

In this sample, this clone turned up a few times. This chain links TRBV29-1 with TRBJ1-1; D uncertain. Germline values: CDR1 SQVTM, CDR2 ANQGSEA. V lost 5 bases and J 6 bases, leaving 10 bases between the germline ends. This CDR3 spans 11 amino acids. As DNA, the CDR3 is TGCAGCGTTTTGAAGGACGCTGAAGCTTTCTTT. Translation: CSVLKDAEAFF.

About this clone itself: The sample holds other DNA sequences that translate to the same CDR3. The chain carries TRBV5-6 and TRBJ2-1; D call uncertain. CDR1 and CDR2 (germline): SGHDT, YYEEEE. V was clipped by 0 bases and J by 7 bases, with 2 bases between them. The CDR3 is 11 residues long. CDR3 amino acids: CASSLGNEQFF. Here the CDR3 DNA reads TGTGCCAGCAGCTTGGGGAATGAGCAGTTCTTC.

This clone turned up a few times. This rearrangement joins TRBV6-6 to TRBJ1-3; no definite D call. The CDR3 sequence is 11 residues long. Trimming stripped 6 bases from V and 1 base from J, with 1 base between. The V gene's germline CDR1 is MNHNY and CDR2 SVGAGI (reference sequence). As DNA, the CDR3 is TGTGCCAGCAGGTCTGGAAACACCATATATTTT. Protein: CASRSGNTIYF.

The V call is TRBV12-5, the J call TRBJ1-2; no clear D gene. This CDR3 region has 11 residues. With 6 bases removed from V and 5 bases from J, the gap between germline ends came to 7 bases. Germline CDR1 and CDR2: LGHNT and FRNRAP. CDR3 amino acids: CASGIGYGYTF. The CDR3 nucleotides read TGTGCTAGTGGCATTGGTTATGGCTACACCTTC. Looking up the rest from reference TRBV12-5 and TRBJ1-2 gives the full variable domain: DARVTQTPRHKVTEMGQEVTMRCQPILGHNTVFWYRQTMMQGLELLAYFRNRAPLDDSGMPKDRFSAEMPDATLATLKIQPSEPRDSAVYFCASGIGYGYTFGSGTRLTVV.